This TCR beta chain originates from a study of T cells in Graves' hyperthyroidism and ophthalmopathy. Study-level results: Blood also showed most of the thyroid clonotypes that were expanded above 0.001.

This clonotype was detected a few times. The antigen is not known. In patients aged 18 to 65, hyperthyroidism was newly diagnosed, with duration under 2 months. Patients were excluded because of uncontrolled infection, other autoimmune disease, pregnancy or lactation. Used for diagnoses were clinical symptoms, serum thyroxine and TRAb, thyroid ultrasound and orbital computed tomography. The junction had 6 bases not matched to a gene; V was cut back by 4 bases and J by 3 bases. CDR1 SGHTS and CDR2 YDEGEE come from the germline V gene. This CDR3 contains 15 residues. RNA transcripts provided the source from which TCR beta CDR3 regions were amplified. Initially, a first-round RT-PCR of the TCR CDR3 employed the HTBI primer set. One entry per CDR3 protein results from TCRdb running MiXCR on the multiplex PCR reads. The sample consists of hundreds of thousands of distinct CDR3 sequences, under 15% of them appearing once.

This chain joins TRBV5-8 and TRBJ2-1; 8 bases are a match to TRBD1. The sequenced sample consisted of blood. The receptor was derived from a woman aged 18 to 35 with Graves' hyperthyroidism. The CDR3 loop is CASSLDRGDYNEQFF. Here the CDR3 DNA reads TGTGCCAGCAGCCTAGACAGGGGCGACTACAATGAGCAGTTCTTC. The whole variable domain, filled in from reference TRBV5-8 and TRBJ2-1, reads EAGVTQSPTHLIKTRGQQATLRCSPISGHTSVYWYQQALGLGLQFLLWYDEGEERNRGNFPPRFSGRQFPNYSSELNVNALELEDSALYLCASSLDRGDYNEQFFGPGTRLTVL.